The text below deals with one TCR beta chain. As handled by the study authors: Reference gene primers were amplified, and this amplification served to estimate nucleated cell counts. Generated by immunoSEQ multiplex PCR, the TCRdb table keeps only in-frame clones and is missing some. The V and J calls and clone size were taken over from that table, and D and trimming were inferred from the DNA. The table lists around 380,000 clones, roughly 77% of them singletons. The record originates from a study of blood T cell repertoires in COVID-19. Background on the study: Sites across the United States, Italy and Spain contributed samples from acute and convalescent COVID-19. The analysed material was cDNA or gDNA that came from T cells, B-cell-depleted T cells, or PBMCs.

Per the germline V gene, CDR1 is MNHEY and CDR2 is SVGAGI. CDR3 length: 12 residues. Trimming shortened V by 6 bases and J by 3 bases, and 8 bases separated the two germline ends. The source of this sequence is a human donor with acute or convalescent COVID-19. The donor label of this sample is uncertain. The gene calls are TRBV6-5 and TRBJ1-2; D may be TRBD1 (5 bases). Sequenced input: peripheral blood. The DNA for the CDR3 is TGTGCCAGCAGGGACACCTACTATGGCTACACCTTC. It is translated as CASRDTYYGYTF.